Presented here are 8 T cell receptor beta chains from one specimen sequenced in a study of shared clonotypes between healthy human individuals. TCRdb's table, derived via immunoSEQ multiplex PCR, lists solely in-frame clones and lacks some. The table shows 2 million to 3 million clones, with around nine tenths occurring only once. The sequenced sample was naive CD4+ T cells sorted from blood. Subset of the sample: CD45RA+ positively selected. The source is a man between 18 and 29 years old in good health.

The V gene is TRBV28, the J gene TRBJ1-4; TRBD1 matches at 11 bases. V dropped 2 bases and J dropped 3; count of bases not matched to a gene: 2. CDR1 and CDR2 (germline): MDHEN, SYDVKM. This CDR3 contains 16 residues. CDR3 in amino acids: CASSLPGQGANEKLFF. The DNA of the CDR3 is TGTGCCAGCAGTTTACCGGGACAGGGGGCTAATGAAAAACTGTTTTTT.

The rearrangement joins TRBV9 to TRBJ1-2, with 7 bases that match TRBD1. Germline trimming cut 4 bases from V and 2 bases from J; bases unmatched to any gene: 8. Germline V gene data show CDR1 as SGDLS and CDR2 as YYNGEE. This CDR3 is built from 15 residues. CDR3: CASSPRMTGNYGYTF. Here the CDR3 DNA reads TGTGCCAGCAGCCCCCGAATGACAGGGAACTATGGCTACACCTTC.

The gene calls are TRBV6-5 and TRBJ2-7, with TRBD2 identical over 7 bases. The CDR3 sequence is 15 residues long. Germline V gives CDR1 MNHEY, CDR2 SVGAGI. J lost 0 bases, V lost 2 bases, and 4 bases had no gene match. The CDR3 DNA is TGTGCCAGCAGTTACGGCAGGACTAGCTCCTACGAGCAGTACTTC. It codes for CASSYGRTSSYEQYF.

The chain links TRBV23-1 to TRBJ2-2, with D tentatively TRBD1 (5 bases). TRBV23-1 is designated an ORF whose function remains uncertain. Between the trimmed V and J ends, which lost 0 bases and 7 bases, there was a span of 18 bases. This CDR3 is 17 amino acids long. The CDR3 spells CASSQSGLERHIGELFF. Here the CDR3 DNA reads TGCGCCAGCAGTCAATCGGGGCTAGAGAGGCACATCGGGGAGCTGTTTTTT.

For this clone: Additional DNA sequences in this sample encode the identical CDR3. The chain employs TRBV6-1 and TRBJ2-2; 7 positions match TRBD1. This CDR3 spans 13 amino acids. CDR1 is MNHNS and CDR2 is SASEGT in the germline V gene. Unmatched junction bases numbered 2, after V lost 4 bases and J lost 6 bases. DNA for the CDR3: TGTGCCAGCAGTGGACAGGGATCCGGGGAGCTGTTTTTT. Encoded protein: CASSGQGSGELFF.

This clone was seen only a few times. This chain uses TRBV30 with TRBJ1-4; D is possibly TRBD1 (5 bases). Per the germline V gene, CDR1 is GTSNPN and CDR2 is SVGIG (reference sequence). V gave up 0 bases and J gave up 11 bases, with 13 bases separating them. The CDR3 extends over 13 amino acids. CDR3 DNA sequence: TGTGCCTGGAGTGTAGCGAGGGGTTTGAAACTGTTTTTT. Its translation: CAWSVARGLKLFF.

This chain connects TRBV12-2 to TRBJ1-2; the table names TRBD1, a call not compared with the DNA. TRBV12-2 is tagged as a pseudogene. The CDR3 is made up of 19 amino acids. The DNA of the CDR3 is TGTGCAAGTCGCTCACTCCCCAGTCGGGACAGGGGTGTCCCCAGTGGCTACACCTTC. Protein: CASRSLPSRDRGVPSGYTF.

Regarding this clone: The same CDR3 also results from other DNA sequences found in this sample. The chain employs TRBV7-9 and TRBJ2-7; TRBD2 aligns across 7 bases. The V gene end was trimmed by 3 bases and the J gene end by 3 bases; junction bases not matched to a gene: 2. The germline CDR1 and CDR2 sequences are SEHNR and FQNEAQ (reference sequence). The CDR3 has 13 amino acids. The CDR3 region is CASSFSGGYEQYF. CDR3 nucleotides: TGTGCCAGCAGCTTCTCGGGGGGCTACGAGCAGTACTTC.